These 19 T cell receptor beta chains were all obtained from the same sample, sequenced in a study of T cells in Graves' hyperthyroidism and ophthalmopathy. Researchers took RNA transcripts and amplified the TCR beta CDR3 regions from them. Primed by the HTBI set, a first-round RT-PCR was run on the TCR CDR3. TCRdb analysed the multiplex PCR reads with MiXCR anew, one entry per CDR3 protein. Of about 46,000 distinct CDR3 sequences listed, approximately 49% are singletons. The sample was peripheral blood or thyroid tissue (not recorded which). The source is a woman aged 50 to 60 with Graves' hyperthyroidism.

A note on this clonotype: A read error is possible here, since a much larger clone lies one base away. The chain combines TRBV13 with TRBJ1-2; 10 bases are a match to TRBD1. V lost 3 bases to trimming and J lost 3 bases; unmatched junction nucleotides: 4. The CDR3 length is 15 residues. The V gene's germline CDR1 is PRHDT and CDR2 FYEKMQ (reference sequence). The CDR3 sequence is CASSLSTGGDYGYTF. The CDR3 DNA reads TGTGCCAGCAGCTTGTCGACAGGGGGCGACTATGGCTACACCTTC.

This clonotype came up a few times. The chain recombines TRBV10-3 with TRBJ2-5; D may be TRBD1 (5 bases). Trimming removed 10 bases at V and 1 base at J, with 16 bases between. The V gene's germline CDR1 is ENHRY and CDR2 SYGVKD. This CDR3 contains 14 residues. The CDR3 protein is CASRASGPQETQYF. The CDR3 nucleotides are TGTGCCAGCAGGGCCTCCGGGCCCCAAGAGACCCAGTACTTC.

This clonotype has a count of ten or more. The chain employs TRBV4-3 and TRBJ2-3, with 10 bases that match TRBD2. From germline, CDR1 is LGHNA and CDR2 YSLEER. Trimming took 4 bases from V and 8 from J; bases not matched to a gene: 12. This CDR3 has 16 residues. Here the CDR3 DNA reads TGCGCCAGCAGCCTGGAACAGGAGCGGGAGGGAGGTACGCAGTATTTT. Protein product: CASSLEQEREGGTQYF.

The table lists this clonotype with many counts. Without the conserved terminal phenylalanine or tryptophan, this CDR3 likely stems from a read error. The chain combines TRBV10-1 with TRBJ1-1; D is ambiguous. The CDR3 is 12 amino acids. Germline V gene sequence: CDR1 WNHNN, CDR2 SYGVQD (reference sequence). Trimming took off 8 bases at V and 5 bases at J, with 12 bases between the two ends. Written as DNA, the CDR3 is TGCGCCAGCGGAGTACAGAGGACTGAAGCTTTCCTT. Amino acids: CASGVQRTEAFL.

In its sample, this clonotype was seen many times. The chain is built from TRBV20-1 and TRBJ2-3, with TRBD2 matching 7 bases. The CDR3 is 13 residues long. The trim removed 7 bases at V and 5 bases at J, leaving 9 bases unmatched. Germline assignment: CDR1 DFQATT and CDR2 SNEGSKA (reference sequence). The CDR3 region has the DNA TGCAGTGAGACGGGACTACGCATAGATACGCAGTATTTT. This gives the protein CSETGLRIDTQYF.

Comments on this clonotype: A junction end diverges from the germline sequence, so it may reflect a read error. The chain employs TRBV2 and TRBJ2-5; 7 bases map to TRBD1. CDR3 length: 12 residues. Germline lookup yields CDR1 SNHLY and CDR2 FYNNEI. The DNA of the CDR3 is TGCGCCAGCAGGGGGAACACTGAGACCCGGTACTTC. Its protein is CASRGNTETRYF. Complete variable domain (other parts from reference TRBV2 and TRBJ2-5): EPEVTQTPSHQVTQMGQEVILRCVPISNHLYFYWYRQILGQKVEFLVSFYNNEISEKSEIFDDQFSVERPDGSNFTLKIRSTKLEDSAMYFCASRGNTETRYFGPGTRLLVL.

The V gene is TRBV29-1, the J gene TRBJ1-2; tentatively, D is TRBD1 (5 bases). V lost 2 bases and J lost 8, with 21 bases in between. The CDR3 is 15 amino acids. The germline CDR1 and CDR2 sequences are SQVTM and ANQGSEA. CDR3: CSVEIMVQGLGGYTF. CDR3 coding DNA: TGCAGCGTTGAAATAATGGTCCAGGGCTTAGGAGGCTACACCTTC.

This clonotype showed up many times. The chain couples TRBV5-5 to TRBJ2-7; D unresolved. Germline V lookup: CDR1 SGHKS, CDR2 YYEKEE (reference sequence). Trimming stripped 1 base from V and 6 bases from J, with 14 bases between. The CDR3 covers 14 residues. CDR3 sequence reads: CASSLRDIWGEQYF. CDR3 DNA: TGTGCCAGCAGCTTGAGAGACATCTGGGGCGAGCAGTACTTC.

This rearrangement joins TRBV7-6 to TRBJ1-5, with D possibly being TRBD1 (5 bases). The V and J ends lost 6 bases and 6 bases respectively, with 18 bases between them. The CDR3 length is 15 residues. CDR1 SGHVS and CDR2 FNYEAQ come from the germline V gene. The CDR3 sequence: CASSSFEGWSQPQHF. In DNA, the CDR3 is TGTGCCAGCAGTTCCTTCGAGGGGTGGTCTCAGCCCCAGCATTTT.

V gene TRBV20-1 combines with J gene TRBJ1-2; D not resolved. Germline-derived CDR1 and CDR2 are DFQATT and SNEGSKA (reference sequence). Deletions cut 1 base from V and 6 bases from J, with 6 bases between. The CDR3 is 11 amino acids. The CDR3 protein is CSARVGNGYTF. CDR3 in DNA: TGCAGTGCTAGAGTCGGGAATGGCTACACCTTC.

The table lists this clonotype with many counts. CDR3 in DNA: TGCAGTGCTAGAGATGGGGCTAGCGGGGATCCCACAGGAGATACGCAGTATTTT. This sequence encodes CSARDGASGDPTGDTQYF. The chain joins TRBV20-1 to TRBJ2-3; 9 bases agree with TRBD2. Germline V gene lookup returns CDR1 DFQATT and CDR2 SNEGSKA (reference sequence). V lost 0 bases and J lost 5; bases outside the gene matches: 15. The CDR3 spans 18 residues.

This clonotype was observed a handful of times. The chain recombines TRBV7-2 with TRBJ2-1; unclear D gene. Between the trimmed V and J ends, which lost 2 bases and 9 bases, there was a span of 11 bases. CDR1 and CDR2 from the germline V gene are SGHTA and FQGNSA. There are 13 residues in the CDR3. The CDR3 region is CASSLKARLEQFF. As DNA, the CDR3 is TGTGCCAGCAGCTTAAAAGCGCGGCTTGAGCAGTTCTTC.

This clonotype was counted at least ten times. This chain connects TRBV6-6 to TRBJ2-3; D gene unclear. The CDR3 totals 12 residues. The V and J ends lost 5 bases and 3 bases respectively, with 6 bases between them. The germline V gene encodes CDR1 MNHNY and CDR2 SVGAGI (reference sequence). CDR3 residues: CASSPQTDTQYF. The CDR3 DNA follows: TGTGCCAGCAGTCCTCAGACAGATACGCAGTATTTT.

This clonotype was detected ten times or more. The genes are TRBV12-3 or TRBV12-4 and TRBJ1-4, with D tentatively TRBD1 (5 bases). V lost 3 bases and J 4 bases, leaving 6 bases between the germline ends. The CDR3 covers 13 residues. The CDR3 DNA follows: TGTGCCAGCAGTTTGGGGCTTAATGAAAAACTGTTTTTT. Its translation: CASSLGLNEKLFF.

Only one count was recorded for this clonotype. The CDR3 DNA is TGCAGCGTTTCGGGACAGGGTCGCGAGCAGTACTTC. Residues: CSVSGQGREQYF. This chain uses TRBV29-1 with TRBJ2-7; 9 nucleotides agree with TRBD1. CDR3 size: 12 residues. Trimming removed 5 bases from V and 6 bases from J; junction bases left unmatched: 5. CDR1 and CDR2 from the germline V gene are SQVTM and ANQGSEA.

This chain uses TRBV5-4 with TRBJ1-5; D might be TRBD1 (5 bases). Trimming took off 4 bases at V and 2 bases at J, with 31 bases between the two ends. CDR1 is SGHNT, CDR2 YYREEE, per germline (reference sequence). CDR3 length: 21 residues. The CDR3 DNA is TGTGCCAGCAGCGGCGGCCCTGCGGCGCGGACCGGGGCGACGGGCAATCAGCCCCAGCATTTT. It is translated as CASSGGPAARTGATGNQPQHF.

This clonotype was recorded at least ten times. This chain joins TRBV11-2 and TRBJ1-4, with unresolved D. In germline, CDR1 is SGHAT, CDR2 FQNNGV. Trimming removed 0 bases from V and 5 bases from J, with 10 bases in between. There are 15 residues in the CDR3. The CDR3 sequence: CASSLEPWANEKLFF. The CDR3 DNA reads TGTGCCAGCAGCTTAGAACCGTGGGCAAATGAAAAACTGTTTTTT.

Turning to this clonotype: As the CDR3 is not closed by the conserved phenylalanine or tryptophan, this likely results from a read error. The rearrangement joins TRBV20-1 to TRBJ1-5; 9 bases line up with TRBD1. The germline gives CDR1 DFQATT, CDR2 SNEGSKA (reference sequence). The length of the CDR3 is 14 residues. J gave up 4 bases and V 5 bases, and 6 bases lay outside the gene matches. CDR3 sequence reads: CSAPGQGWNQPQHS. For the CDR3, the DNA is TGCAGTGCTCCGGGACAGGGTTGGAATCAGCCCCAGCATTCT.

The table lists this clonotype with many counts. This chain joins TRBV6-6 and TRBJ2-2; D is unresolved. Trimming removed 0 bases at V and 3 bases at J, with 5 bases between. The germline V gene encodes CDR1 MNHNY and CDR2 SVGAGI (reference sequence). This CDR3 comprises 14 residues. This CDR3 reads CASSYSYDTGELFF. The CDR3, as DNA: TGTGCCAGCAGTTACTCCTACGACACCGGGGAGCTGTTTTTT.